Sequencing of this T cell receptor beta chain was carried out in a study of OX40 agonist ivuxolimab in advanced cancers. Study-level background: Across the patients, intravenous ivuxolimab was delivered every 2 weeks at 0.01 to 10 mg/kg. Approximately 41% of patients had received prior checkpoint inhibitor therapy. Partial responses occurred in three patients (one hepatocellular carcinoma, two cutaneous melanoma). Findings and limits, study-wide: Among the nonresponders, some also had low normalized T-cell clonal expansion.

The CDR3 is 13 amino acids. V lost 0 bases, J lost 3 bases, and 7 bases lay in between. Per the germline V gene, CDR1 is SGDLS and CDR2 is YYNGEE. Only in-frame clones appear in the TCRdb table, and some are missing; sequencing was by immunoSEQ multiplex PCR. The table shows more than 65,000 clones, with about 85% occurring only once. Remarks on this clone: Its matching antigen is unknown.

The chain recombines TRBV9 with TRBJ2-7; unclear D gene. The sequencing here drew on CD4+ or CD8+ T cells sorted from blood, taken in a trial of the OX40 agonist ivuxolimab. The receptor's source is an adult with an advanced solid tumor such as melanoma, head and neck, liver or kidney cancer. The CDR3: CASSVASNYEQYF. The CDR3 DNA reads TGTGCCAGCAGCGTAGCGAGTAACTACGAGCAGTACTTC.